The entry that follows covers one T cell receptor beta chain sequence. As yet, its antigen is unknown. The source of the sample is a study of cytomegalovirus exposure and HLA in healthy donors. About the research overall: Earlier, roughly 120 million unique TCR beta sequences were recovered from 200 million or so T cells by an analysis.

Healthy bone marrow donors formed the donor group. Broader study findings: TCR beta sequences reportedly predicted the HLA-A and HLA-B alleles of most subjects accurately.

PCR amplification relied on 60 Vbeta primers (plus 13 Jbeta primers). The table came from immunoSEQ multiplex PCR; TCRdb's copy has only in-frame clones and leaves some out. The sample records about 150,000 clones, more than 8% being singletons. Sequencing used PBMCs. This TCR was recovered from a middle-aged man in good health and CMV-seronegative.

This chain's CDR3 is CASSSTFAGQGASSNTGELFF. The CDR3 DNA follows: TGTGCCAGCAGTTCCACATTCGCGGGACAGGGGGCTTCTTCGAACACCGGGGAGCTGTTTTTT. This chain uses TRBV28 with TRBJ2-2, with 12 bases lining up with TRBD1. The CDR3 consists of 21 residues. Germline assignment: CDR1 MDHEN and CDR2 SYDVKM. After removal of 4 bases from V and 0 bases from J, the junction contained 15 bases not matched to a gene.